This is a list of T cell receptor beta chains from one sample in a study of CD8+CD57+ T cells in acquired aplastic anemia. MiXCR, applied by TCRdb to the reads, yields one record per CDR3 protein. The sample holds 150,000 to 200,000 distinct CDR3 sequences, around half seen once. Sequencing was performed on sorted CD4+, CD8+, or CD8+CD57+ T cells (not recorded which) from PBMCs. The receptors derive from a human donor with aplastic anemia. CDR3s include the opening cysteine and the closing phenylalanine or tryptophan.

len,j_gene,v_gene,CDR3aa
14,TRBJ2-1,TRBV7-2,CASSKTGTGGMQFF
13,TRBJ1-3,TRBV15,CATSAPSGNTIYF
15,TRBJ1-3,TRBV5-1,CASSLVGGDRNTIYF
14,TRBJ2-2,TRBV10-3,CAIRGQANTGELFF
18,TRBJ2-1,TRBV2,CASSDGLRGQTIPDEQFF
13,TRBJ2-3,TRBV6-4,CASSARSTDTQYF
16,TRBJ2-3,TRBV24-1,CATSDLGQGDSDTQYF
12,TRBJ2-1,TRBV7-6,CASSQSRYEQFF
15,TRBJ1-5,TRBV10-3,CAISPTGIWNQPQHF
11,TRBJ2-1,TRBV10-3,CAISVYNEQFF
14,TRBJ2-7,TRBV5-1,CASSLSGQGYEQYF
14,TRBJ2-7,TRBV6-1,CASRDGTFVYEQYF
15,TRBJ2-5,TRBV5-1,CASSLAPTGPETQYF
15,TRBJ1-3,TRBV10-3,CAIETGSRDSLPIYF
14,TRBJ2-1,TRBV25-1,CAYELGVFGNEQFF
11,TRBJ2-3,TRBV14,CASSLYDTQYF
13,TRBJ1-6,TRBV5-4,CASRKENNSPLHF
14,TRBJ1-4,TRBV28,CASSRDGDNEKLFF
14,TRBJ1-1,TRBV12-3/TRBV12-4,CASSPGTVKAEAFF
17,TRBJ2-1,TRBV12-5,CASGLQSSWQLHNEQFF
15,TRBJ2-3,TRBV4-3,CSVEKAGMYADTQYF
12,TRBJ2-7,TRBV6-5,CASSSTGPEQYF
15,TRBJ1-4,TRBV19,CASSRGRGVLEKLFF
14,TRBJ2-7,TRBV10-2,CASSAWTAAYEQYF
13,TRBJ2-3,TRBV20-1,CSARFRAEDTQYF
15,TRBJ1-5,TRBV4-3,CASSQDGGANQPQHF
14,TRBJ2-3,TRBV2,CASSGGVSTDTQYF
16,TRBJ2-6,TRBV25-1,CASRADRETGANVLTF
14,TRBJ1-2,TRBV3-1,CASSQGRGSYGYTF
12,TRBJ2-1,TRBV10-3,CAISGDSYEQFF
16,TRBJ2-7,TRBV2,CASRTPTLADHYEQYF
14,TRBJ1-5,TRBV2,CASKLFQGNQPQHF
17,TRBJ1-5,TRBV10-1,CASSESMTADRNQPQHF
14,TRBJ1-6,TRBV6-1,CASPEQGDNSPLHF
15,TRBJ2-3,TRBV7-9,CASSLATGRTDTQYF